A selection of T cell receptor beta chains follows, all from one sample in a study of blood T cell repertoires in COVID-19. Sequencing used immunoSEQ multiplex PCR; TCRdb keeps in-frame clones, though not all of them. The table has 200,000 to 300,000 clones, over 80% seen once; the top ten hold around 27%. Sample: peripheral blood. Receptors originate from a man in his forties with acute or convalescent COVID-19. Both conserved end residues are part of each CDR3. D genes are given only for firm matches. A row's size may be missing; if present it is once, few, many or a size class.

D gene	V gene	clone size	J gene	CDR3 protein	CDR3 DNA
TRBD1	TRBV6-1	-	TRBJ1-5	CASSEAGTGNQPQHF	TGTGCCAGCAGTGAAGCGGGGACAGGGAATCAGCCCCAGCATTTT
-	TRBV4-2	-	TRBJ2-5	CASSQVRQETQYF	TGTGCCAGCAGCCAAGTTCGCCAAGAGACCCAGTACTTC
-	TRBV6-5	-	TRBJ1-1	CASTEYNRAEAFF	TGTGCCAGCACCGAATACAACAGGGCTGAAGCTTTCTTT
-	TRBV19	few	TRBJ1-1	CASSPGVHHTEAFF	TGTGCCAGTAGTCCCGGAGTGCACCACACTGAAGCTTTCTTT
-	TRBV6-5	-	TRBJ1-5	CASSGGHQPQHF	TGTGCCTCCTCGGGGGGGCATCAGCCCCAGCATTTT
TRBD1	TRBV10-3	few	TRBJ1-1	CAIMEGQEVNTEAFF	TGTGCCATCATGGAGGGACAGGAAGTAAACACTGAAGCTTTCTTT
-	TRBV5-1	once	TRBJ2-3	CASSPIRDLRTDTQYF	TGCGCCAGCAGCCCCATCCGGGACTTACGCACAGATACGCAGTATTTT
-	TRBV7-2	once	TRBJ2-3	CASSLGLGRDTQYF	TGTGCCAGCAGCTTAGGGCTAGGCCGGGATACGCAGTATTTT
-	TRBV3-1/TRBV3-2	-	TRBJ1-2	CASSQGRTAAWGGYTF	TGTGCCAGCAGCCAAGGCCGGACAGCTGCTTGGGGTGGCTACACCTTC
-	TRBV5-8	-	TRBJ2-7	CASSFYTTRREQYF	TGTGCCAGCAGCTTTTACACCACCCGCCGCGAGCAGTACTTC
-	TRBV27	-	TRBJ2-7	CASSLSIPGSYEQYF	TGTGCCAGCAGTTTATCGATCCCAGGTAGCTACGAGCAGTACTTC
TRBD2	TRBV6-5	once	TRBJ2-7	CASRTTSELTEQYF	TGTGCCAGCAGAACGACTAGCGAATTGACCGAGCAGTACTTC
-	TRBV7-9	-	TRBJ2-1	CASSLSTGSNEQFF	TGTGCCAGCAGCTTGTCCACAGGGAGCAATGAGCAGTTCTTC
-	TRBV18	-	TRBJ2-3	CASSSLGGTGDTQYF	TGTGCCAGCTCAAGTCTGGGCGGGACGGGGGATACGCAGTATTTT
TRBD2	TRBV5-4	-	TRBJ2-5	CASSLGGLGGQETQYF	TGTGCCAGCAGCTTGGGGGGACTAGGGGGTCAGGAGACCCAGTACTTC
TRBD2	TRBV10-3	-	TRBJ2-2	CAISEGTSVPGELFF	TGTGCCATCAGTGAAGGGACTAGCGTTCCCGGGGAGCTGTTTTTT
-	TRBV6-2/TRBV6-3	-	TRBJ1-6	CASSYRTGNNSPLHF	TGTGCCAGCAGTTATCGGACGGGAAATAATTCACCCCTCCACTTT
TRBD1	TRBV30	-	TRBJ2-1	CAWSVQGGQGSYNEQFF	TGTGCCTGGAGTGTACAGGGGGGACAGGGATCCTACAATGAGCAGTTCTTC
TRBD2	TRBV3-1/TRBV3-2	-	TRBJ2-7	CASSQDLGAGAPYEQYF	TGTGCCAGCAGCCAAGATCTCGGAGCGGGAGCCCCCTACGAGCAGTACTTC
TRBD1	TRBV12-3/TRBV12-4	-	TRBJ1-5	CASSLTGNQPQHF	TGTGCCAGCAGCCTGACAGGGAATCAGCCCCAGCATTTT
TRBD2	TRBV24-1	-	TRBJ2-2	CATSGTRDTGELFF	TGTGCCACTTCCGGGACTAGAGATACCGGGGAGCTGTTTTTT
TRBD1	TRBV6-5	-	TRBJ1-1	CASMGTAPGDTEAFF	TGTGCCAGCATGGGGACAGCCCCGGGGGACACTGAAGCTTTCTTT
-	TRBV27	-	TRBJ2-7	CASSLSVGTTVGQYF	TGTGCCAGCAGTTTATCGGTGGGGACAACCGTTGGGCAGTACTTC
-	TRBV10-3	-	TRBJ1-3	CAISDINSGNTIYF	TGTGCCATCAGTGACATCAACTCTGGAAACACCATATATTTT
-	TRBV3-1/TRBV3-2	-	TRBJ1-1	CASSQEKWAGHLNTEAFF	TGTGCCAGCAGCCAAGAAAAGTGGGCCGGACACCTGAACACTGAAGCTTTCTTT
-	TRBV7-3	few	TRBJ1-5	CASSLGRGQPQHF	TGTGCCAGCAGCTTAGGGAGAGGGCAGCCCCAGCATTTT
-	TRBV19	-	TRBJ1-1	CASSIRGRNEAFF	TGTGCCAGTAGTATCAGGGGAAGGAATGAAGCTTTCTTT
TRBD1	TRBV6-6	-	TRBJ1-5	CASSYGRQGRQPQHF	TGTGCCAGCAGTTACGGTCGACAGGGCCGACAGCCCCAGCATTTT
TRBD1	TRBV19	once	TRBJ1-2	CASSISDRVSGYTF	TGTGCCAGTAGTATATCGGACAGGGTGTCTGGCTACACCTTC
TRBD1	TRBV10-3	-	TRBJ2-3	CAISRQGPTDTQYF	TGTGCCATCAGCCGACAGGGCCCCACAGATACGCAGTATTTT
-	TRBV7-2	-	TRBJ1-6	CASSLGFSYNSPLHF	TGTGCCAGCAGCCTCGGGTTCTCCTATAATTCACCCCTCCACTTT